The present T cell receptor (beta chain) was sequenced within a study of blood T cell repertoires in COVID-19. Turning to the study itself: The analysed material was cDNA or gDNA that came from T cells, B-cell-depleted T cells, or PBMCs.

TCRdb keeps only in-frame clones here, not all; method: immunoSEQ multiplex PCR. The sample shows around 400,000 clones, roughly 90% of them seen only once. Participants were placed into cohorts based on the clinical history they reported. There are 16 residues in the CDR3. The J segment lost 1 base and the V segment lost 1 base, leaving 4 bases of the junction unmatched. In germline, CDR1 is SGHRS, CDR2 YFSETQ. The TCR sequence derives from a woman aged 40 to 55 who had been exposed to COVID-19. The gene calls are TRBV5-1 and TRBJ2-3; 9 nucleotides align to TRBD2. Sample: PBMCs or T cells enriched from blood (not recorded which). The DNA for the CDR3 is TGCGCCAGCAGCTTGTTGCTAGCGGGGCGCACAGATACGCAGTATTTT. Translating gives CASSLLLAGRTDTQYF.